This T cell receptor (beta chain) was captured by sequencing in a study of preoperative IRX-2 immunotherapy in early breast cancer. Sequenced by immunoSEQ multiplex PCR; TCRdb stores in-frame clones only, minus some. The sample records 30,000 to 45,000 clones, 82% being singletons. This CDR3 spans 16 amino acids. In germline, CDR1 is SGHRS, CDR2 YFSETQ. J lost 3 bases, V lost 1 base, and 7 bases had no gene match. Treatment described: preoperative locoregional IRX-2 cytokine immunotherapy. Patients received preoperative, locoregional IRX-2 cytokine immunotherapy in a phase Ib study. The V and J genes are TRBV5-1 and TRBJ2-3; TRBD2 aligns across 8 bases. Here the sequenced sample was lymph node tissue, taken after IRX-2 immunotherapy. This clonotype was obtained from a human donor with breast cancer. CDR3 DNA sequence: TGCGCCAGCAGCTTGCCCGGGGGGGTATTTACAGATACGCAGTATTTT. This codes for CASSLPGGVFTDTQYF.